Below are 27 T cell receptor beta chains sequenced from a single sample in a study of Graves' ophthalmopathy and Graves' hyperthyroidism. RNA transcripts were the source from which TCR beta CDR3 regions were amplified. The authors performed first-round RT-PCR with HTBI primers and then a second-round multiplex PCR. TCRdb re-analysed the multiplex PCR reads in MiXCR, keeping a single row per CDR3 protein. The sample lists roughly 300,000 distinct CDR3 sequences, 15% to 20% occurring once. Source material: peripheral blood. The source of these receptors is an adult man with Graves' ophthalmopathy.

The rearrangement links TRBV15 to TRBJ1-1; TRBD1 is a possible D gene (6 bases). The CDR3 is 16 amino acids. Germline lookup yields CDR1 LNHNV and CDR2 YYDKDF (reference sequence). V dropped 1 base and J dropped 4 bases, with 16 bases sitting between them. The CDR3 loop is CATSRGGTGIITEAFF. The CDR3 DNA is TGTGCCACCAGCAGAGGAGGAACAGGGATCATCACTGAAGCTTTCTTT.

At least ten counts were recorded for this clonotype. The rearrangement links TRBV4-1 to TRBJ1-6; no reliable D call. Germline V gene sequence: CDR1 MGHRA, CDR2 YSYEKL. V gave up 0 bases and J gave up 9 bases, with 18 bases separating them. The length of the CDR3 is 17 residues. CDR3 bases: TGCGCCAGCAGCCAAGATCTTAGGGCGGGGATGGGTTCACCCCTCCACTTT. Amino acid sequence: CASSQDLRAGMGSPLHF.

Ten or more counts support this clonotype. The chain links TRBV27 to TRBJ2-7; 9 positions match TRBD1. CDR1 MNHEY and CDR2 SMNVEV come from the germline V gene (reference sequence). CDR3 length equals 16 residues. Trimming took 0 bases from V and 5 from J; bases not matched to a gene: 8. The CDR3 DNA reads as TGTGCCAGCAGTTTATCTAGGGACAGGGTGAGGAACGAGCAGTACTTC. Its translation is CASSLSRDRVRNEQYF.

The table lists this clonotype with many counts. This rearrangement joins TRBV30 to TRBJ1-6; D is unclear. Trimming stripped 4 bases from V and 6 bases from J, with 10 bases between. The CDR3 has 13 amino acids. Looked up from germline, CDR1 is GTSNPN and CDR2 is SVGIG (reference sequence). The CDR3 loop is CAWNKGINSPLHF. The CDR3 DNA follows: TGTGCCTGGAATAAGGGTATTAATTCACCCCTCCACTTT.

This clonotype was found many times. This sequence joins TRBV20-1 and TRBJ1-2; D is undetermined. The CDR3 is 13 amino acids. The V gene lost 0 bases and the J gene lost 3 bases, with 8 bases spanning the gap. The germline V gene has CDR1 DFQATT and CDR2 SNEGSKA (reference sequence). The CDR3 reads CSAREGGYYGYTF. CDR3 in DNA: TGCAGTGCTAGAGAGGGCGGCTACTATGGCTACACCTTC.

This chain joins TRBV11-3 and TRBJ2-7; D is unclear. CDR3 length: 15 amino acids. Germline V CDR1 and CDR2: SGHNT, YENEEA. V lost 3 bases to trimming and J lost 2 bases, with 14 bases between them. The CDR3 reads CASSLALGPTYEQYF. CDR3 in DNA: TGTGCCAGCAGCTTGGCCCTAGGACCGACCTACGAGCAGTACTTC. Full variable domain (missing parts from reference TRBV11-3 and TRBJ2-7): EAGVVQSPRYKIIEKKQPVAFWCNPISGHNTLYWYLQNLGQGPELLIRYENEEAVDDSQLPKDRFSAERLKGVDSTLKIQPAELGDSAVYLCASSLALGPTYEQYFGPGTRLTVT.

The V call is TRBV3-1, the J call TRBJ2-7; the match to TRBD2 covers 10 bases. Germline V lookup: CDR1 LGHDT, CDR2 YNNKEL (reference sequence). The J segment lost 5 bases and the V segment lost 2 bases, leaving 12 bases of the junction unmatched. The length of the CDR3 is 17 residues. The chain's CDR3 is CASSQSPLAGVQDEQYF. The CDR3 DNA reads as TGTGCCAGCAGCCAATCCCCCCTAGCGGGAGTTCAGGACGAGCAGTACTTC.

This clonotype was counted ten times or more. The genes are TRBV20-1 and TRBJ1-6; a possible D gene is TRBD1 (6 bases). Germline assignment: CDR1 DFQATT and CDR2 SNEGSKA (reference sequence). Trimming stripped 6 bases from V and 4 bases from J, with 13 bases between. The CDR3 loop spans 14 amino acids. The CDR3 protein is CSAGGGNYNSPLHF. The CDR3 DNA is TGCAGTGCAGGGGGGGGAAATTATAATTCACCCCTCCACTTT.

The gene calls are TRBV6-1 and TRBJ1-2; no reliable D call. Trimming took 4 bases from V and 7 from J, leaving 10 bases between them. This CDR3 contains 12 residues. Looked up from germline, CDR1 is MNHNS and CDR2 is SASEGT. The CDR3 DNA is TGTGCCAGCAGTGCCTTCCCGCGTGGCTACACCTTC. Its translation is CASSAFPRGYTF.

This clonotype showed up many times. V and J are TRBV6-5 and TRBJ2-2; D is possibly TRBD1 (8 bases). Germline loops: CDR1 MNHEY, CDR2 SVGAGI. The CDR3 has 16 residues. V lost 3 bases, J lost 6 bases, and 17 bases lay in between. CDR3 protein: CASSYSIQGGAGELFF. For the CDR3, the DNA is TGTGCCAGCAGTTATAGTATACAGGGGGGGGCCGGGGAGCTGTTTTTT.

This clonotype was detected ten times or more. The rearrangement uses TRBV2 and TRBJ2-7; D could derive from TRBD1 or TRBD2 (5 bases each). Germline assignment: CDR1 SNHLY and CDR2 FYNNEI. Trimming took 6 bases from V and 3 from J, leaving 12 bases between them. CDR3 length equals 13 residues. DNA of the CDR3: TGTGCCAGCAGGTCCGGGACGGACTACGAGCAGTACTTC. As protein: CASRSGTDYEQYF.

This clonotype was counted many times. The rearrangement uses TRBV5-1 and TRBJ2-2; D is possibly TRBD1 (5 bases). The CDR3 has 15 amino acids. CDR1 SGHRS and CDR2 YFSETQ come from the germline V gene. With 0 bases removed from V and 4 bases from J, the gap between germline ends came to 10 bases. The CDR3 spells CASSLEGRVTGELFF. CDR3 coding DNA: TGCGCCAGCAGCTTGGAGGGGCGCGTCACCGGGGAGCTGTTTTTT. The full variable domain, its missing parts supplied by reference TRBV5-1 and TRBJ2-2, is KAGVTQTPRYLIKTRGQQVTLSCSPISGHRSVSWYQQTPGQGLQFLFEYFSETQRNKGNFPGRFSGRQFSNSRSEMNVSTLELGDSALYLCASSLEGRVTGELFFGEGSRLTVL.

This clonotype was observed many times. The chain carries TRBV6-2 or TRBV6-3 and TRBJ2-2; possible D gene TRBD2, 5 bases. V lost 6 bases to trimming and J lost 4 bases, with 15 bases between them. Germline loops: CDR1 MNHEY, CDR2 SVGEGT. This CDR3 is 15 amino acids long. CDR3 residues: CASRRASGGTGELFF. CDR3 DNA sequence: TGTGCCAGCAGGAGGGCCAGCGGAGGCACCGGGGAGCTGTTTTTT.

The chain carries TRBV30 and TRBJ1-2; maybe TRBD1 (5 bases). Germline CDR1 GTSNPN, CDR2 SVGIG (reference sequence). V was clipped by 0 bases and J by 4 bases, with 12 bases between them. The CDR3 loop spans 14 amino acids. For the CDR3, the DNA is TGTGCCTGGAGTGTAGTCGGGGGAAGCTATGGCTACACCTTC. This sequence encodes CAWSVVGGSYGYTF.

This clonotype was found many times. V usage is TRBV20-1 and J usage is TRBJ2-7; possible D gene TRBD2, 5 bases. Germline loops: CDR1 DFQATT, CDR2 SNEGSKA (reference sequence). With 2 bases removed from V and 3 bases from J, the gap between germline ends came to 17 bases. The CDR3 totals 15 residues. CDR3 protein: CSARFGDRGFYEQYF. CDR3 DNA: TGCAGTGCTAGATTCGGGGATCGAGGGTTCTACGAGCAGTACTTC.

This clonotype was observed at least ten times. V and J are TRBV3-1 and TRBJ1-2; 9 positions match TRBD1. This CDR3 is built from 14 residues. Germline loops: CDR1 LGHDT, CDR2 YNNKEL (reference sequence). Trimming removed 4 bases from V and 7 bases from J; junction bases left unmatched: 7. The DNA of the CDR3 is TGTGCCAGCAGCCCTGGACAGGGGAGGGCTGGCTACACCTTC. Protein product: CASSPGQGRAGYTF.

Ten or more counts support this clonotype. The rearrangement uses TRBV6-5 and TRBJ2-7; D might be TRBD1 or TRBD2, each matching 5 bases. The germline gives CDR1 MNHEY, CDR2 SVGAGI. The CDR3 extends over 13 amino acids. Trimming removed 6 bases at V and 1 base at J, with 10 bases between. For the CDR3, the DNA is TGTGCCAGCAGCAGGGACCCATCCTACGAGCAGTACTTC. Its protein product is CASSRDPSYEQYF.

This clonotype was recorded many times. The chain couples TRBV7-9 to TRBJ2-7; D unclear. The V end was cut by 5 bases, the J end by 5 bases, with 13 bases between. The CDR3 runs to 13 residues. The V gene's germline CDR1 is SEHNR and CDR2 FQNEAQ (reference sequence). CDR3 nucleotides: TGTGCCAGCAGCCTAATCAGTTTCGACGAGCAGTACTTC. This sequence encodes CASSLISFDEQYF.

This clonotype was seen many times. This chain uses TRBV24-1 with TRBJ2-5, with D possibly TRBD2 on 5 matching bases. Per germline, CDR1 KGHDR and CDR2 SFDVKD. Trimming left V 4 bases short and J 0 bases short, with 8 bases between. The CDR3 has 14 amino acids. CDR3 loop: CATSDPDYQETQYF. The CDR3 nucleotides are TGTGCCACCAGTGACCCGGACTACCAAGAGACCCAGTACTTC.

As for this clonotype: The junction shows a germline mismatch at one end, possibly a read error. V and J are TRBV3-1 and TRBJ1-2; tentatively, D is TRBD1 (5 bases). CDR3 size: 15 residues. Germline V lookup: CDR1 LGHDT, CDR2 YNNKEL (reference sequence). The CDR3 DNA sequence: TGTGTCAGCGGCGAACGGGGGTCGCTTAACTATGGCTACACCTTC. Protein sequence: CVSGERGSLNYGYTF.

The rearrangement links TRBV5-1 to TRBJ1-3; 7 nucleotides line up with TRBD1. With 4 bases clipped from V and 5 bases from J, the junction kept 3 bases outside the gene matches. CDR1 SGHRS and CDR2 YFSETQ come from the germline V gene. CDR3 length: 13 residues. The CDR3 DNA follows: TGCGCCAGCAGCGGGGGACAGAGAAACACCATATATTTT. It translates to CASSGGQRNTIYF.

This clonotype was detected ten times or more. The chain is built from TRBV12-3 or TRBV12-4 and TRBJ1-1; no reliable D call. V was pared by 6 bases and J by 1 base, with 12 bases between. This CDR3 is built from 14 residues. The CDR3 sequence is CASRPPTKNTEAFF. The CDR3 bases are TGTGCCAGCAGGCCCCCCACCAAGAACACTGAAGCTTTCTTT.

This clonotype was counted at least ten times. The chain joins TRBV10-2 to TRBJ1-1; D call uncertain. Trimming removed 9 bases at V and 6 bases at J, with 14 bases between. Germline V lookup: CDR1 WSHSY, CDR2 SAAADI. The CDR3 covers 12 residues. The CDR3 sequence: CASGRRKAEAFF. The CDR3 DNA reads as TGCGCCAGTGGTCGACGGAAGGCTGAAGCTTTCTTT.

This clonotype was seen repeatedly, ten times or more. In DNA, the CDR3 is TGTGCCAGCAGTTACTCGATACGGACCAAAAACATTCAGTACTTC. Its translation: CASSYSIRTKNIQYF. The gene calls are TRBV6-2 or TRBV6-3 and TRBJ2-4; D is unresolved. The V and J ends lost 0 bases and 2 bases respectively, with 8 bases between them. This CDR3 is built from 15 residues. The V gene's germline CDR1 is MNHEY and CDR2 SVGEGT.

In its sample, this clonotype was seen many times. V and J are TRBV29-1 and TRBJ2-5; D not certain. Germline CDR1 is SQVTM and CDR2 is ANQGSEA. Trimming removed 1 base at V and 1 base at J, with 7 bases between. This CDR3 is 13 amino acids long. CDR3 sequence (DNA): TGCAGCGTTGAAGCTCGGCTCCAAGAGACCCAGTACTTC. Its protein product is CSVEARLQETQYF.

This clonotype was seen ten or more times. The V call is TRBV6-2 or TRBV6-3, the J call TRBJ1-5; 9 positions agree with TRBD1. The CDR3 is 14 amino acids. Germline-derived CDR1 and CDR2 are MNHEY and SVGEGT. J lost 7 bases, V lost 3 bases, and 4 bases had no gene match. The DNA for the CDR3 is TGTGCCAGCAGTTATGGGGACAGGGACCAGCCCCAGCATTTT. It encodes CASSYGDRDQPQHF.

This clonotype has a count of ten or more. V is TRBV20-1 and J is TRBJ2-7; 10 bases align to TRBD1. The length of the CDR3 is 13 residues. Trimming took 4 bases from V and 4 from J; bases not matched to a gene: 4. Germline loops: CDR1 DFQATT, CDR2 SNEGSKA (reference sequence). CDR3 in DNA: TGCAGTGCTATCGACAGGGGGCCTTACGAGCAGTACTTC. As protein: CSAIDRGPYEQYF.